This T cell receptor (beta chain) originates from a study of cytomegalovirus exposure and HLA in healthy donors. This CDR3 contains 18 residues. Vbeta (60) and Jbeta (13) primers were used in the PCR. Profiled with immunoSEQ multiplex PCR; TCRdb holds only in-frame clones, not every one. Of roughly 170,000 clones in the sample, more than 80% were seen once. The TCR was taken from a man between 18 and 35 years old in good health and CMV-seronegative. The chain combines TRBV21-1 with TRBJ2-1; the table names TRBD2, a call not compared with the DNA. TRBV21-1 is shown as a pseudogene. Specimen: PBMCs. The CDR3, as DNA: TGTGCCAGCAACATAGCGGGAGGGTGTGGGAGCTCCTACAATGAGCAGTTCTTC. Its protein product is CASNIAGGCGSSYNEQFF.